These 26 T cell receptor beta chains were all obtained from the same sample, sequenced in a study of T cell repertoires in cytomegalovirus infection. TCRdb re-called the reads with MiXCR, one entry per CDR3 protein. This sample carries fewer than 1,000,000 distinct CDR3 sequences, around 32% of them seen once, and the ten largest clones take around 15%. Antigens for these TCRs are unknown. The specimen comprised cultured CD8+ T cells from PBMCs, sampled from culture after CMV antigen stimulation. Receptors originate from a human donor in good health (CMV status not recorded). Some clones in this sample may be carry-over from other donors' samples.

V gene TRBV4-1 combines with J gene TRBJ1-1, with a possible D match to TRBD1 (6 bases). The V gene lost 4 bases and the J gene lost 1 base, with 13 bases spanning the gap. The germline V gene encodes CDR1 MGHRA and CDR2 YSYEKL. The CDR3 consists of 15 residues. For the CDR3, the DNA is TGCGCCAGCAGCCTTTTTTCGGGGGCGAACACTGAAGCTTTCTTT. It specifies CASSLFSGANTEAFF.

This clonotype showed up just once. V and J are TRBV13 and TRBJ1-2, with TRBD1 identical over 7 bases. Germline lookup yields CDR1 PRHDT and CDR2 FYEKMQ (reference sequence). V was clipped by 5 bases and J by 4 bases; unmatched bases: 10. This CDR3 is built from 15 residues. CDR3 DNA sequence: TGTGCCAGCAGCGCGCGACAGGGACCGATCTATGGCTACACCTTC. This encodes CASSARQGPIYGYTF.

In this sample, this clonotype turned up many times. This chain connects TRBV7-6 to TRBJ2-7; D possibly matches TRBD1 or TRBD2 (5 bases each). The CDR3 contains 15 residues. The germline gives CDR1 SGHVS, CDR2 FNYEAQ. Trimming shortened V by 4 bases and J by 4 bases, and 17 bases separated the two germline ends. In nucleotides, the CDR3 is TGTGCCAGCAGCTCGGGACCAGCAAGGAGATACGAGCAGTACTTC. It translates to CASSSGPARRYEQYF.

This sequence joins TRBV15 and TRBJ2-3; D call uncertain. With 0 bases removed from V and 2 bases from J, the gap between germline ends came to 12 bases. The germline gives CDR1 LNHNV, CDR2 YYDKDF (reference sequence). The CDR3 consists of 16 residues. The CDR3 loop is CATSRDGAWDTDTQYF. The CDR3 coding sequence is TGTGCCACCAGCAGAGATGGTGCGTGGGACACAGATACGCAGTATTTT.

J is TRBJ1-2 and V is TRBV25-1; D is uncertain. Germline CDR1 MGHDK, CDR2 SYGVNS. This CDR3 contains 14 residues. V dropped 1 base and J dropped 4 bases, with 10 bases sitting between them. The CDR3: CASSEFGEAYGYTF. In nucleotides, the CDR3 is TGTGCCAGCAGTGAATTCGGGGAGGCCTATGGCTACACCTTC.

The CDR3 DNA follows: TGTGCCAGCAGTTACTCCCGCAGGGCTGATACTGAAGCTTTCTTT. Translated, it gives CASSYSRRADTEAFF. The chain has TRBV6-5 and TRBJ1-1, with TRBD1 as a possible D gene (5 bases). Trimming removed 0 bases at V and 5 bases at J, with 13 bases between. The CDR3 contains 15 residues. Germline V CDR1 and CDR2: MNHEY, SVGAGI.

This clonotype has ten or more counts. This chain joins TRBV19 and TRBJ1-1; no definite D call. This CDR3 has 14 residues. The V and J ends lost 9 bases and 0 bases respectively, with 14 bases between them. Per germline, CDR1 LNHDA and CDR2 SQIVND (reference sequence). CDR3 DNA: TGTGCCAGCACCATGCGTGTTATGAACACTGAAGCTTTCTTT. Translation: CASTMRVMNTEAFF.

With regard to this clonotype: Relative to the germline gene, one junction end is altered; a read error may explain this. The V and J genes are TRBV7-6 and TRBJ1-1; D unclear. This CDR3 region has 13 residues. The germline V gene has CDR1 SGHVS and CDR2 FNYEAQ. DNA of the CDR3: TGTGCCAGCAGCTTAGTGGGGAACACTGATGCTTTCTTT. Protein product: CASSLVGNTDAFF.

This clonotype was counted ten times or more. The V call is TRBV7-6, the J call TRBJ2-2, with 10 bases lining up with TRBD2. CDR1 and CDR2 (germline): SGHVS, FNYEAQ. Trimming cost V 2 bases and J 0 bases; bases outside gene matches: 6. The CDR3 has 18 amino acids. The CDR3 is CASSLLAGDLTNTGELFF. CDR3 nucleotide sequence: TGTGCCAGCAGCTTACTAGCGGGAGACCTTACGAACACCGGGGAGCTGTTTTTT.

This clonotype was recorded a few times. The V and J genes are TRBV27 and TRBJ2-5; TRBD2 is a possible D gene (6 bases). Germline assignment: CDR1 MNHEY and CDR2 SMNVEV (reference sequence). V was clipped by 4 bases and J by 5 bases, with 20 bases between them. The CDR3 totals 16 residues. This CDR3 is CASSSFGGKGWETQYF. The CDR3 region has the DNA TGTGCCAGCAGTTCATTCGGAGGGAAGGGGTGGGAGACCCAGTACTTC.

This clonotype was observed many times. The chain recombines TRBV7-8 with TRBJ2-5, with a possible D match to TRBD2 (7 bases). Trimming left V 1 base short and J 3 bases short, with 15 bases between. Germline assignment: CDR1 SGHVS and CDR2 FQNEAQ. This CDR3 contains 16 residues. CDR3 amino acids: CASSLVRGGPKETQYF. The CDR3 DNA sequence: TGTGCCAGCAGCTTAGTTAGGGGGGGACCGAAAGAGACCCAGTACTTC.

This clonotype was seen many times. This chain links TRBV7-2 with TRBJ2-7; TRBD2 matches at 9 bases. CDR3 length: 16 amino acids. Unmatched junction bases numbered 10, after V lost 5 bases and J lost 2 bases. Per germline, CDR1 SGHTA and CDR2 FQGNSA. The CDR3 here is CASSPEGLARTYEQYF. DNA of the CDR3: TGTGCCAGCAGCCCCGAGGGACTAGCCCGAACCTACGAGCAGTACTTC.

The chain couples TRBV5-5 to TRBJ2-6; the match to TRBD2 covers 8 bases. Germline lookup yields CDR1 SGHKS and CDR2 YYEKEE (reference sequence). Trimming cost V 3 bases and J 0 bases; bases outside gene matches: 8. This CDR3 is 18 amino acids long. CDR3 protein: CASSSSSGRYSGANVLTF. CDR3 in DNA: TGTGCCAGCAGCTCATCTAGCGGGCGCTACTCTGGGGCCAACGTCCTGACTTTC.

V usage is TRBV7-6 and J usage is TRBJ1-3; no reliable D call. Germline V gives CDR1 SGHVS, CDR2 FNYEAQ. This CDR3 comprises 15 residues. V dropped 6 bases and J dropped 7 bases, with 19 bases sitting between them. Here the CDR3 reads CASRSREDPRNTIYF. The DNA for the CDR3 is TGTGCCAGCAGATCGAGGGAGGATCCCCGGAACACCATATATTTT.

This clonotype has only a few counts. The chain couples TRBV5-1 to TRBJ2-3, with D possibly being TRBD2 (6 bases). Per germline, CDR1 SGHRS and CDR2 YFSETQ. The CDR3 totals 16 residues. The V end was cut by 4 bases, the J end by 2 bases, with 17 bases between. CDR3 loop: CASSRRDSRFTDTQYF. CDR3 in DNA: TGCGCCAGCAGCCGCCGGGACTCCCGTTTCACAGATACGCAGTATTTT.

The genes are TRBV11-2 and TRBJ2-7; 12 bases fit TRBD2. Germline V gene sequence: CDR1 SGHAT, CDR2 FQNNGV. Unmatched junction bases numbered 8, after V lost 5 bases and J lost 3 bases. The CDR3 is made up of 16 amino acids. The CDR3 sequence: CASSPWTSGEIYEQYV. In nucleotides, the CDR3 is TGTGCCAGCAGCCCCTGGACTAGCGGGGAGATCTACGAGCAGTACGTC.

The DNA for the CDR3 is TGTGCCAGCACCTGGGGCTCAGGGAACACTGAAGCTTTCTTT. Translation: CASTWGSGNTEAFF. The rearrangement uses TRBV12-3 or TRBV12-4 and TRBJ1-1; possible D gene TRBD1, 5 bases. The CDR3 contains 14 residues. Between the trimmed V and J ends, which lost 7 bases and 1 base, there was a span of 13 bases.

This clonotype was recorded a few times. CDR3 bases: TGTGCCAGCAGTGAATGGGAAAACCAAGAGACCCAGTACTTC. It is translated as CASSEWENQETQYF. V and J are TRBV6-1 and TRBJ2-5, with no clear D. Trimming took 2 bases from V and 0 from J, leaving 7 bases between them. The CDR3 spans 14 residues. The germline V gene has CDR1 MNHNS and CDR2 SASEGT.

This clonotype was observed a few times. The chain is built from TRBV29-1 and TRBJ1-2; D is unresolved. CDR3 length equals 11 residues. V shed 2 bases and J shed 8 bases, with 9 bases lying between them. Germline assignment: CDR1 SQVTM and CDR2 ANQGSEA. CDR3 protein: CSVELRLGYTF. CDR3 sequence (DNA): TGCAGCGTTGAACTTCGGCTCGGCTACACCTTC.

This rearrangement joins TRBV15 to TRBJ1-4; no firm D call. V lost 2 bases, J lost 0 bases, and 13 bases lay in between. Germline values: CDR1 LNHNV, CDR2 YYDKDF (reference sequence). CDR3 size: 17 residues. DNA of the CDR3: TGTGCCACCAGCAGACACTCGCCCCTATCAACTAATGAAAAACTGTTTTTT. Its protein is CATSRHSPLSTNEKLFF.

This clonotype was seen a few times. The chain carries TRBV27 and TRBJ2-5; tentatively, D is TRBD1 (5 bases). The CDR3 sequence is 13 residues long. The germline V and J ends were trimmed by 8 bases and 2 bases, with 12 bases remaining between them. CDR1 is MNHEY, CDR2 SMNVEV, per germline (reference sequence). CDR3 sequence: CASGLDIQETQYF. The CDR3 DNA is TGTGCCAGCGGCTTGGACATACAAGAGACCCAGTACTTC.

This clonotype was detected many times. The chain is built from TRBV12-3 or TRBV12-4 and TRBJ2-2; 10 bases line up with TRBD2. There are 17 residues in the CDR3. J was trimmed by 3 bases and V by 6 bases; bases with no gene match: 10. The CDR3: CASSTPLAGGDTGELFF. The CDR3 DNA reads TGTGCCAGCAGCACCCCTTTAGCGGGGGGCGACACCGGGGAGCTGTTTTTT.

In this sample, this clonotype turned up many times. The J gene is TRBJ2-1, the V gene TRBV7-6; 12 nucleotides agree with TRBD2. Germline loops: CDR1 SGHVS, CDR2 FNYEAQ. The CDR3 spans 15 residues. The V gene end was trimmed by 5 bases and the J gene end by 9 bases; junction bases not matched to a gene: 8. The CDR3 region has the DNA TGTGCCAGCAGCCAGTTACTAGCGGGGGGACTTGAGCAGTTCTTC. Translation gives CASSQLLAGGLEQFF.

A remark on this clonotype: This may stem from a read error, because a much larger clone lies one nucleotide away. It is likely a read error, because the conserved phenylalanine at the end of the CDR3 is missing. V gene TRBV7-6 combines with J gene TRBJ2-3, with TRBD2 as a possible D gene (6 bases). The germline V gene encodes CDR1 SGHVS and CDR2 FNYEAQ. V lost 5 bases and J lost 1, with 13 bases in between. This CDR3 comprises 15 residues. This chain's CDR3 is CASSLQRGGTDTQYY. The DNA of the CDR3 is TGTGCCAGCAGCCTACAACGCGGGGGCACAGATACGCAGTATTAT.

The rearrangement uses TRBV11-2 and TRBJ1-1, with D tentatively TRBD1 (5 bases). CDR3 length: 13 residues. V was shortened by 1 base and J by 8 bases, with 11 bases between the two germline ends. The V gene's germline CDR1 is SGHAT and CDR2 FQNNGV. This CDR3 reads CASSLVVRGEAFF. CDR3 in DNA: TGTGCCAGCAGCTTAGTAGTCCGGGGCGAAGCTTTCTTT.

This clonotype came up once. This may stem from a read error, because a much larger clone lies one nucleotide away. The chain carries TRBV7-2 and TRBJ1-3; 9 bases fit TRBD1. The germline V gene encodes CDR1 SGHTA and CDR2 FQGNSA. The CDR3 length is 20 residues. Trimming at V came to 2 bases and at J to 0 bases, leaving 14 bases not matched to a gene. The CDR3 sequence is CASSLWYVGTGSDSGNTIYF. CDR3 nucleotides: TGTGCCAGCAGCTTATGGTATGTGGGGACAGGGAGCGACTCTGGAAACACCATATATTTT.